The 26 T cell receptor beta chains given below trace back to one sample, sequenced in a study of blood T cells in healthy people across ages. A second about 7 to 11 cycle PCR used barcoded and J-beta primers. TCRdb recomputed calls from the 5' RACE reads with MiXCR, one row per CDR3 protein. The sample includes approximately 800,000 distinct CDR3 sequences, 20% to 25% of them seen just once. The data also belong to a second study, concerning T cells of mothers and their children.

The specimen was blood. These receptors were collected from a boy younger than 18 in good health.

The chain employs TRBV28 and TRBJ2-5; a weak D match, TRBD1 (8 bases). CDR3 length: 15 residues. Germline V lookup: CDR1 MDHEN, CDR2 SYDVKM. Trimming left V 1 base short and J 5 bases short, with 14 bases between. CDR3 sequence: CASSLYRGGEETQYF. The CDR3 DNA reads as TGTGCCAGCAGTTTATACAGGGGGGGAGAGGAGACCCAGTACTTC.

This clonotype has just a few counts. V gene TRBV10-3 combines with J gene TRBJ1-2; 10 bases match TRBD1. Germline CDR1 reads ENHRY; CDR2 reads SYGVKD. The CDR3 is 13 residues long. After removal of 8 bases from V and 5 bases from J, the junction contained 5 bases not matched to a gene. Written as DNA, the CDR3 is TGTGCCATCCTGGGGACAGGGGAGTATGGCTACACCTTC. This gives the protein CAILGTGEYGYTF.

This clonotype was counted a few times. The chain joins TRBV20-1 to TRBJ1-4; possibly TRBD1 for D (6 bases). Germline CDR1 is DFQATT and CDR2 is SNEGSKA (reference sequence). Trimming cost V 3 bases and J 7 bases, with 12 bases left between them. The CDR3 is 13 amino acids. The CDR3 protein is CSARTGPSEKLFF. In nucleotides, the CDR3 is TGCAGTGCTAGGACAGGTCCGAGTGAAAAACTGTTTTTT.

The genes are TRBV7-8 and TRBJ1-2; D not resolved. Germline assignment: CDR1 SGHVS and CDR2 FQNEAQ. V dropped 5 bases and J dropped 5 bases, with 18 bases sitting between them. CDR3 size: 15 residues. CDR3 in amino acids: CASSPATRSAYGYTF. In nucleotides, the CDR3 is TGTGCCAGCAGCCCAGCTACACGGTCCGCATATGGCTACACCTTC.

The chain recombines TRBV12-3 or TRBV12-4 with TRBJ1-1, with D hard to call. V lost 5 bases and J lost 11, with 15 bases in between. The CDR3 has 12 residues. The CDR3 coding sequence is TGTGCCAGCAGTCCCCCTCGGGTGGGCGCTTTCTTT. This encodes CASSPPRVGAFF.

The chain couples TRBV11-3 to TRBJ2-5; no definite D call. Judging by the DNA end, TRBJ2-1 fits better; the J call may be wrong. Germline CDR1 is SGHNT and CDR2 is YENEEA. This CDR3 comprises 16 residues. CDR3 sequence reads: CASSLMTVGGYNEQFF. CDR3 DNA sequence: TGTGCCAGCAGCTTGATGACGGTGGGTGGGTACAATGAGCAGTTCTTC.

Only a few counts were recorded for this clonotype. The V and J genes are TRBV12-3 or TRBV12-4 and TRBJ2-2, with D perhaps matching TRBD2 (5 bases). The CDR3 has 17 amino acids. The V gene lost 8 bases and the J gene lost 1 base, with 20 bases spanning the gap. This CDR3 reads CASSRGSGLGNTGELFF. As DNA, the CDR3 is TGTGCCAGCTCAAGAGGGTCAGGACTGGGGAACACCGGGGAGCTGTTTTTT.

CDR3 amino acids: CASSLDLGDGEQYF. The CDR3 DNA sequence: TGTGCCAGCAGTTTGGACCTAGGGGATGGCGAGCAGTACTTC. V and J are TRBV12-3 or TRBV12-4 and TRBJ2-7; D possibly corresponds to TRBD1 (5 bases). V lost 3 bases, J lost 6 bases, and 15 bases lay in between. The CDR3 is 14 amino acids.

The chain joins TRBV7-9 to TRBJ2-1; 8 bases are shared with TRBD2. The germline CDR1 and CDR2 sequences are SEHNR and FQNEAQ (reference sequence). The CDR3 contains 15 residues. V shed 8 bases and J 0 bases; nucleotides not matched to a gene: 6. The CDR3 coding sequence is TGTGCCAGCCTCAGCGGGAGTAGCTCCTACAATGAGCAGTTCTTC. Translating it yields CASLSGSSSYNEQFF.

V is TRBV6-2 or TRBV6-3 and J is TRBJ1-5; TRBD1 aligns across 8 bases. The V segment lost 0 bases and the J segment 2 bases; nucleotides outside the gene matches: 3. Germline CDR1 MNHEY, CDR2 SVGEGT. The CDR3 is 16 residues long. CDR3 loop: CASSYSQGAGNQPQHF. CDR3 DNA: TGTGCCAGCAGTTACTCCCAGGGGGCTGGCAATCAGCCCCAGCATTTT.

This clonotype was seen ten or more times. The J gene is TRBJ2-3, the V gene TRBV12-3 or TRBV12-4; 9 bases are shared with TRBD2. This CDR3 is 14 amino acids long. The trim removed 6 bases at V and 1 base at J, leaving 2 bases unmatched. The CDR3 nucleotides are TGTGCCAGCAGCGCTAGCGGGGGCACAGATACGCAGTATTTT. It is translated as CASSASGGTDTQYF.

The gene calls are TRBV4-3 and TRBJ2-7, with D possibly TRBD1 on 5 matching bases. Germline lookup yields CDR1 LGHNA and CDR2 YSLEER. CDR3 length: 16 residues. V was clipped by 0 bases and J by 5 bases, with 17 bases between them. CDR3 in amino acids: CASSQDWLQADHEQYF. In DNA form, the CDR3 reads TGCGCCAGCAGCCAAGATTGGCTACAGGCAGACCACGAGCAGTACTTC.

This rearrangement joins TRBV18 to TRBJ2-5, with 7 bases aligning to TRBD1. The better agreement between TRBJ2-1 and the DNA end casts doubt on the J call. Germline CDR1 and CDR2: KGHSH and LQKENI. This CDR3 is 14 amino acids long. The CDR3 coding sequence is TGTGCCAGCTCACCAGAGACAGGGTTGAATGAGCAGTTCTTC. Translating gives CASSPETGLNEQFF.

This chain links TRBV9 with TRBJ1-2, with 7 positions matching TRBD1. V lost 4 bases and J lost 5; bases outside the gene matches: 8. Germline lookup yields CDR1 SGDLS and CDR2 YYNGEE. There are 14 residues in the CDR3. In nucleotides, the CDR3 is TGTGCCAGCAGCCCCTTGACAGGGTTTTATGGCTACACCTTC. The encoded protein is CASSPLTGFYGYTF.

This clonotype was detected a few times. The V gene is TRBV18, the J gene TRBJ2-1, with TRBD2 identical over 10 bases. CDR3 length: 19 residues. Germline CDR1 reads KGHSH; CDR2 reads LQKENI. V lost 2 bases to trimming and J lost 3 bases; unmatched junction nucleotides: 13. This chain's CDR3 is CASSPTEGGIAGGYNEQFF. The CDR3 DNA sequence: TGTGCCAGCTCACCAACGGAGGGAGGAATAGCGGGAGGCTACAATGAGCAGTTCTTC.

The CDR3 loop is CASSPAPLPGGARYEQYF. CDR3 DNA sequence: TGTGCCAGCAGCCCCGCCCCACTTCCAGGGGGCGCAAGGTACGAGCAGTACTTC. The chain carries TRBV7-8 and TRBJ2-7; 8 nucleotides align to TRBD1. The CDR3 totals 18 residues. CDR1 and CDR2 (germline): SGHVS, FQNEAQ. The V and J ends lost 5 bases and 4 bases, in that order; junction bases with no gene match: 19.

V gene TRBV5-1 combines with J gene TRBJ1-5; D ambiguous. This CDR3 is built from 15 residues. Germline V CDR1 and CDR2: SGHRS, YFSETQ. Trimming took 0 bases from V and 1 from J, leaving 8 bases between them. The CDR3 spells CASSLVPGSNQPQHF. CDR3 nucleotide sequence: TGCGCCAGCAGCTTGGTTCCTGGGAGCAATCAGCCCCAGCATTTT.

V gene TRBV28 combines with J gene TRBJ2-6; D is undetermined. V was cut by 4 bases and J by 6 bases, with 7 bases left in between. This CDR3 has 13 residues. Germline V gene lookup returns CDR1 MDHEN and CDR2 SYDVKM. CDR3 sequence reads: CASSYSPANVLTF. For the CDR3, the DNA is TGTGCCAGCAGTTACTCTCCGGCCAACGTCCTGACTTTC.

This clonotype was counted only a few times. The chain uses TRBV12-3 or TRBV12-4 and TRBJ2-7, with D unclear. This CDR3 is built from 12 residues. Trimming removed 6 bases at V and 7 bases at J, with 13 bases between. This CDR3 reads CASSSSPWEQYF. CDR3 nucleotide sequence: TGTGCCAGCAGCAGTAGTCCCTGGGAGCAGTACTTC.

This clonotype occurred a few times. The rearrangement joins TRBV25-1 to TRBJ1-1, with a tentative D call TRBD1 (5 bases). The CDR3 length is 18 residues. V lost 1 base and J lost 5, with 23 bases in between. Germline assignment: CDR1 MGHDK and CDR2 SYGVNS. CDR3 DNA sequence: TGTGCCAGCAGTGAATTTAGTAGGGGCGGGCAGGGTAAAACTGAAGCTTTCTTT. This gives the protein CASSEFSRGGQGKTEAFF.

The rearrangement uses TRBV20-1 and TRBJ1-4; D not certain. CDR1 DFQATT and CDR2 SNEGSKA come from the germline V gene (reference sequence). V gave up 1 base and J gave up 2 bases, with 14 bases separating them. This CDR3 is built from 16 residues. CDR3 protein: CSARGRGSDTNEKLFF. In DNA, the CDR3 is TGCAGTGCTAGAGGGCGGGGTTCAGATACTAATGAAAAACTGTTTTTT.

This clonotype was observed a handful of times. V is TRBV5-4 and J is TRBJ2-1; D possibly matches TRBD1 or TRBD2 (6 bases each). This CDR3 comprises 15 residues. The germline gives CDR1 SGHNT, CDR2 YYREEE (reference sequence). The V end was cut by 5 bases, the J end by 2 bases, with 14 bases between. The CDR3 sequence is CASSSGGEAYNEQFF. CDR3 bases: TGTGCCAGCAGTTCCGGGGGCGAGGCCTACAATGAGCAGTTCTTC.

This clonotype has a handful of counts. The gene calls are TRBV30 and TRBJ1-2; TRBD1 might be the D (6 bases). Looked up from germline, CDR1 is GTSNPN and CDR2 is SVGIG (reference sequence). CDR3 length: 13 residues. Trimming removed 5 bases from V and 7 bases from J, with 17 bases in between. The CDR3, as DNA: TGTGCCTGGCTGAGCCAGGGGCTCGGTGGCTACACCTTC. This sequence encodes CAWLSQGLGGYTF. Full variable domain (outside the CDR3, taken from reference TRBV30 and TRBJ1-2): SQTIHQWPATLVQPVGSPLSLECTVEGTSNPNLYWYRQAAGRGLQLLFYSVGIGQISSEVPQNLSASRPQDRQFILSSKKLLLSDSGFYLCAWLSQGLGGYTFGSGTRLTVV.

This sequence joins TRBV12-3 or TRBV12-4 and TRBJ1-1; D ambiguous. The CDR3 covers 14 residues. Deletions cut 3 bases from V and 1 base from J, with 9 bases between. CDR3: CASSFGWENTEAFF. CDR3 coding DNA: TGTGCCAGCAGTTTCGGTTGGGAGAACACTGAAGCTTTCTTT.

This chain links TRBV29-1 with TRBJ1-2; TRBD1 is a possible D gene (6 bases). Deletions cut 0 bases from V and 2 bases from J, with 16 bases between. Germline-derived CDR1 and CDR2 are SQVTM and ANQGSEA. The CDR3 sequence is 16 residues long. CDR3 region: CSVEEGAGRSNYGYTF. The CDR3 DNA sequence: TGCAGCGTTGAAGAGGGGGCAGGGCGCTCAAACTATGGCTACACCTTC.

V gene TRBV20-1 combines with J gene TRBJ2-4, with D unclear. Per the germline V gene, CDR1 is DFQATT and CDR2 is SNEGSKA (reference sequence). V shed 3 bases and J shed 0 bases, with 9 bases lying between them. The CDR3 runs to 14 residues. CDR3 loop: CSARPRLAKNIQYF. In DNA, the CDR3 is TGCAGTGCTAGGCCCCGACTAGCCAAAAACATTCAGTACTTC.